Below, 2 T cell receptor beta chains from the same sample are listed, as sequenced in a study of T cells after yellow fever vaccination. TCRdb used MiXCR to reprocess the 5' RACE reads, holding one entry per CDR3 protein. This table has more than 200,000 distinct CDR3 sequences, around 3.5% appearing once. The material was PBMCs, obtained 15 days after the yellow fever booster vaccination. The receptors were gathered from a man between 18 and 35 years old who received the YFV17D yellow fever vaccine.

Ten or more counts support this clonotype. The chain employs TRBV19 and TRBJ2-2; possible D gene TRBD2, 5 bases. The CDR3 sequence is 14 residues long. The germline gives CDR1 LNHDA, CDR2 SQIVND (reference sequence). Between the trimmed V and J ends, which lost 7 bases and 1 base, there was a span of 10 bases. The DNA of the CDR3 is TGTGCCAGTACCCAGGACTGGAACACCGGGGAGCTGTTTTTT. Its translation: CASTQDWNTGELFF.

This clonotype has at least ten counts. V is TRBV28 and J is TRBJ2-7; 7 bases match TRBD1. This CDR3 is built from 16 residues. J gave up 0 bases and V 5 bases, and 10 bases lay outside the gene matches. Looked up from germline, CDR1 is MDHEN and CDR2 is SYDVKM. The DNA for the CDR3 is TGTGCCAGCAGTCCCCCGGGACAGCAAAACTCCTACGAGCAGTACGTC. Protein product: CASSPPGQQNSYEQYV.